These T cell receptor beta chains were read from a single sample in a study of blood T cell repertoires in COVID-19. TCRdb's copy holds only in-frame clones and misses some; the assay was immunoSEQ multiplex PCR. This sample carries roughly 230,000 clones, about nine tenths of them seen once, and the ten largest clones take more than 0.65%. The source material was peripheral blood. These TCRs come from a man younger than 45 with COVID-19, enrolled during active disease. CDR3s include the opening cysteine and the closing phenylalanine or tryptophan. D genes are given only for firm matches. Clone sizes are given selectively: once, few, many, or a class where the clone is expanded.

J gene: TRBJ1-2; D gene: TRBD1; clone size: .; V gene: TRBV6-5; CDR3 DNA: TGTGCCGCGGGGACAGGGATGCGAGGCTACACCTTC; CDR3 protein: CAAGTGMRGYTF
J gene: TRBJ1-2; D gene: .; clone size: once; V gene: TRBV27; CDR3 DNA: TGTGCCAGCAGGTCCGAGGGCCCAGCTAACTATGGCTACACCTTC; CDR3 protein: CASRSEGPANYGYTF
J gene: TRBJ1-4; D gene: TRBD1; clone size: .; V gene: TRBV2; CDR3 DNA: TGTGCCAGCAGGACAGGGTCCGCTAATGAAAAACTGTTTTTT; CDR3 protein: CASRTGSANEKLFF
J gene: TRBJ1-6; D gene: .; clone size: .; V gene: TRBV11-2; CDR3 DNA: TGTGCCAGCAGCCCGCCCCCCAGGTCTTCATGGAATTCACCCCTCCACTTT; CDR3 protein: CASSPPPRSSWNSPLHF
J gene: TRBJ1-6; D gene: .; clone size: .; V gene: TRBV7-3; CDR3 DNA: TGTGCCAGCAGCTCAGGCCCCTATTCACCCCTCCACTTT; CDR3 protein: CASSSGPYSPLHF
J gene: TRBJ1-5; D gene: .; clone size: .; V gene: TRBV5-6; CDR3 DNA: TGTGCCAGCAGCTTGTTTCGGGTTGGAAGCAATCAGCCCCAGCATTTT; CDR3 protein: CASSLFRVGSNQPQHF
J gene: TRBJ1-2; D gene: .; clone size: .; V gene: TRBV6-4; CDR3 DNA: TGTGCCAGCAGCCAACAGGAGGGCTATGGCTACACCTTC; CDR3 protein: CASSQQEGYGYTF
J gene: TRBJ1-6; D gene: TRBD1; clone size: .; V gene: TRBV23-1; CDR3 DNA: TGCGCCAGCAGTCCGTCGAGACAGGGAGATAATTCACCCCTCCACTTT; CDR3 protein: CASSPSRQGDNSPLHF
J gene: TRBJ2-1; D gene: TRBD2; clone size: .; V gene: TRBV5-1; CDR3 DNA: TGCGCCAGCAGCTTGGCCCCTACTAGCGGGGGGCCGTTCTACAATGAGCAGTTCTTC; CDR3 protein: CASSLAPTSGGPFYNEQFF
J gene: TRBJ1-1; D gene: .; clone size: .; V gene: TRBV19; CDR3 DNA: TGTGCCAGTCGACAGGTCCTTGAGGGCACTGAAGCTTTCTTT; CDR3 protein: CASRQVLEGTEAFF
J gene: TRBJ2-7; D gene: TRBD1; clone size: once; V gene: TRBV19; CDR3 DNA: TGTGCCAGTAGACCTAGGACAGGGCTCGACGAGCAGTACTTC; CDR3 protein: CASRPRTGLDEQYF
J gene: TRBJ2-7; D gene: .; clone size: .; V gene: TRBV7-9; CDR3 DNA: TGTGCCAGCAGCCGAGAATACGAGCAGTACTTC; CDR3 protein: CASSREYEQYF
J gene: TRBJ2-7; D gene: .; clone size: .; V gene: TRBV6-4; CDR3 DNA: TGTGCCAGCAGTGAAGCCGAGGGCCACGAGCAGTACTTC; CDR3 protein: CASSEAEGHEQYF
J gene: TRBJ2-5; D gene: .; clone size: .; V gene: TRBV12-1; CDR3 DNA: TGTGCCAGCAGCTCCGAACAAGACAGGACCCAAGAGACCCAGTACTTC; CDR3 protein: CASSSEQDRTQETQYF
J gene: TRBJ2-1; D gene: TRBD2; clone size: .; V gene: TRBV9; CDR3 DNA: TGTGCCAGCAGCGTACGGGGGGATTTCTATCTCGACAATGAGCAGTTCTTC; CDR3 protein: CASSVRGDFYLDNEQFF
J gene: TRBJ1-2; D gene: .; clone size: .; V gene: TRBV5-1; CDR3 DNA: TGCGCCAGCAGCGGCCAAGGGGGATTCTATGGCTACACCTTC; CDR3 protein: CASSGQGGFYGYTF
J gene: TRBJ1-5; D gene: .; clone size: .; V gene: TRBV30; CDR3 DNA: TGTGCCTGGAGTGTTGGGGGGTATGAACAGCCCCAGCATTTT; CDR3 protein: CAWSVGGYEQPQHF
J gene: TRBJ2-1; D gene: .; clone size: .; V gene: TRBV7-6; CDR3 DNA: TGTGCCAGCAGCTTGACTAGGAACAATGAGCAGTTCTTC; CDR3 protein: CASSLTRNNEQFF
J gene: TRBJ1-1; D gene: .; clone size: .; V gene: TRBV5-6; CDR3 DNA: TGTGCCAGCAGCGCTACCCGCTCGGGGGGAACTGAAGCTTTCTTT; CDR3 protein: CASSATRSGGTEAFF
J gene: TRBJ1-6; D gene: .; clone size: .; V gene: TRBV14; CDR3 DNA: TGTGCCAGCAGCCAAATTTTTCTTTCACCCCTCCACTTT; CDR3 protein: CASSQIFLSPLHF
J gene: TRBJ1-5; D gene: .; clone size: once; V gene: TRBV2; CDR3 DNA: TGTGCCAGCAAGGGGTCATATCAGCCCCAGCATTTT; CDR3 protein: CASKGSYQPQHF
J gene: TRBJ1-2; D gene: TRBD1; clone size: once; V gene: TRBV5-6; CDR3 DNA: TGTGCCAGCAGCCCGGGACAGACCTATGGCTACACCTTC; CDR3 protein: CASSPGQTYGYTF
J gene: TRBJ2-3; D gene: .; clone size: .; V gene: TRBV4-1; CDR3 DNA: TGCGCCAGCAGCCAAGAAAGATCCGGGGGCACAGATACGCAGTATTTT; CDR3 protein: CASSQERSGGTDTQYF
J gene: TRBJ1-2; D gene: .; clone size: .; V gene: TRBV2; CDR3 DNA: TGTGCCAGCAAAGACGGGAACTATGGCTACACCTTC; CDR3 protein: CASKDGNYGYTF